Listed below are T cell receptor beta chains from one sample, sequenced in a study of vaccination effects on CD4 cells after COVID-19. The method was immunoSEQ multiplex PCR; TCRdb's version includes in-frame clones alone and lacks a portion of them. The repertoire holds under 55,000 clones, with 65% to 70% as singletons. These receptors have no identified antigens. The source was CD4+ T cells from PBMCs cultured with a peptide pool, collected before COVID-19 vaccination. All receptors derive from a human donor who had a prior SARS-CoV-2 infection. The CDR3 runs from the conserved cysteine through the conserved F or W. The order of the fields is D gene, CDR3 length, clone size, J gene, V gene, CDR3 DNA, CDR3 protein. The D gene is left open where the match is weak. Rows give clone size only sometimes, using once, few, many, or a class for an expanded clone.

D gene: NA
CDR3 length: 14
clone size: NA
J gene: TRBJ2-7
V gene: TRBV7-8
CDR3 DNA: TGTGCCAGCAGGTCGAACTTGGGGGTCTACGAGCAGTACTTC
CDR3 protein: CASRSNLGVYEQYF

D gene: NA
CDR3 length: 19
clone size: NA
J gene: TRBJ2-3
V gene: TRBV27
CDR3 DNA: TGTGCCAGCAGTTATCTATCCCTGGGGGCAGGGCTGGGCACAGATACGCAGTATTTT
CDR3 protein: CASSYLSLGAGLGTDTQYF

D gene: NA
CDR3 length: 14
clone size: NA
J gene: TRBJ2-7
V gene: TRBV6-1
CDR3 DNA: TGTGCCAGCAGTGAACCGGCCAGGGGCTACGAGCAGTACTTC
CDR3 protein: CASSEPARGYEQYF

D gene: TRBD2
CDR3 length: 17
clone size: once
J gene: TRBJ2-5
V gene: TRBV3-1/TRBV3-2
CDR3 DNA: TGTGCCAGCAGCCAAGTGCTCTCCCCCTATAGCGGGGCGGCCCAGTACTTC
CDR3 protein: CASSQVLSPYSGAAQYF

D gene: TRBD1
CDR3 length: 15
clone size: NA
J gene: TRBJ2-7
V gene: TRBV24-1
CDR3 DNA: TGTGCCACCAGTGGATCCGGGACAGCGAACTACGAGCAGTACTTC
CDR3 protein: CATSGSGTANYEQYF

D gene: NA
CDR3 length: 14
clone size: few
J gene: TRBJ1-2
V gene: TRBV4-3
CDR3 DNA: TGCGCCAGCAGCCTCCTAAGAGGGCCGTATGGCTACACCTTC
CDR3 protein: CASSLLRGPYGYTF

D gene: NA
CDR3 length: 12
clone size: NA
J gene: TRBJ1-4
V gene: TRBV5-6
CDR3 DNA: TGTGCCAGCAGCTTGGGGGGTGAAAAACTGTTTTTT
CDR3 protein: CASSLGGEKLFF

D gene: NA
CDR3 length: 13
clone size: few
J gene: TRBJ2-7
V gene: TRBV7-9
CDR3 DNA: TGTGCCAGCAGCTTAGGATCCCCGTACGAGCAGTACTTC
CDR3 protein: CASSLGSPYEQYF

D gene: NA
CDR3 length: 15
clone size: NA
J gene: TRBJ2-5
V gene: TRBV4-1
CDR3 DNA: TGCGCCAGCAGCCACCCCTCGAGGGGCCGCGAGACCCAGTACTTC
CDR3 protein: CASSHPSRGRETQYF

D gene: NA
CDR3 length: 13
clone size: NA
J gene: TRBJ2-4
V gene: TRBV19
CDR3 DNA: TGTGCCAGTAGTCCCGTTGGGCTGCCCTACAGGAACTTC
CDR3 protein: CASSPVGLPYRNF

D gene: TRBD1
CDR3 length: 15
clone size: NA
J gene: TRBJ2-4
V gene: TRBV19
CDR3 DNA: TGTGCCAGTTCGAAGGGGGCCAGGGGCCAAAACATTCAGTACTTC
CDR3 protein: CASSKGARGQNIQYF

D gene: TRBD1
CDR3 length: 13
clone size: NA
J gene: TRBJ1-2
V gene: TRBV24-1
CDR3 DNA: TGTGCCACCAGTGATCGGACAGGGGGCGGCTACACCTTC
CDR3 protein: CATSDRTGGGYTF

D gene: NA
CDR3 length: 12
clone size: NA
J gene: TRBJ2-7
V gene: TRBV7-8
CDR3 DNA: TGTGCCAGCAGCTCCGATTTTTACGAGCAGTACTTC
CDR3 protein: CASSSDFYEQYF

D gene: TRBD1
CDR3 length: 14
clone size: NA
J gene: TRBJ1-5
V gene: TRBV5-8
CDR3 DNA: TGTGCCAGCAGCCGAATAGGGACAGGGCAGCCCCAGCATTTT
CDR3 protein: CASSRIGTGQPQHF

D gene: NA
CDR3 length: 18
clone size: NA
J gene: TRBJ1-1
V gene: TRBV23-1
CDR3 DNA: TGCGCCAGCAGTCACTACCCAGAGACAGGTCGATTAGGCTATGAAGCTTTCTTT
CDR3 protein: CASSHYPETGRLGYEAFF

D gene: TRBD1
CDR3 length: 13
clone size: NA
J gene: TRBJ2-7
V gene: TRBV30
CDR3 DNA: TGTGCCTGGAGAAGGGCAGGGGGCCGCGAGCAGTACTTC
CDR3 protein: CAWRRAGGREQYF

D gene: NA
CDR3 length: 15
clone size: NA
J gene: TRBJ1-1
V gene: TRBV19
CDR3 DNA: TGTGCCAGTAGTATAGGTCCGGGGGCGAAGGGTGAAGCTTTCTTT
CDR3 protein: CASSIGPGAKGEAFF